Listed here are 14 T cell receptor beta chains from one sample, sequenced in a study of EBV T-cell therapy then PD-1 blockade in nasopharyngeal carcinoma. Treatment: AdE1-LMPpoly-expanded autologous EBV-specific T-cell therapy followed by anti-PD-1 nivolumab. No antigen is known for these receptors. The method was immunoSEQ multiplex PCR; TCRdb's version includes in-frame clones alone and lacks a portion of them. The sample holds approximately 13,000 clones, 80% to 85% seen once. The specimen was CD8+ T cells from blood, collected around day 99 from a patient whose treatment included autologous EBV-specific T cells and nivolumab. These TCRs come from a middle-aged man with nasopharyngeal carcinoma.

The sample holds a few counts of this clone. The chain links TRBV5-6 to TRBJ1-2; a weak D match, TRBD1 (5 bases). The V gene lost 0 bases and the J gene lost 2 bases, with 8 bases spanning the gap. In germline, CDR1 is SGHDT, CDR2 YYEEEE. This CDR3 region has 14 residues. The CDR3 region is CASSLVEGNYGYTF. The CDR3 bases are TGTGCCAGCAGCTTGGTGGAGGGGAACTATGGCTACACCTTC.

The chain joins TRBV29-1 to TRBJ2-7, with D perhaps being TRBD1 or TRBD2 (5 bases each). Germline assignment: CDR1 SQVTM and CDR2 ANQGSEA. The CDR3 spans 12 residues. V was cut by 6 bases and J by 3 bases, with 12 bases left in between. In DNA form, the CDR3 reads TGCAGCGTGCCGGGACGAAACTACGAGCAGTACTTC. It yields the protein CSVPGRNYEQYF.

CDR3 amino acids: CASSQDLLGAGEQYF. Written as DNA, the CDR3 is TGCGCCAGCAGCCAAGATCTATTGGGGGCGGGGGAGCAGTACTTC. The rearrangement uses TRBV4-3 and TRBJ2-7; possibly TRBD1 or TRBD2 for D (6 bases each). Germline V CDR1 and CDR2: LGHNA, YSLEER. The V end lost 0 bases, the J end lost 7 bases, and 16 bases lay between the germline ends. The CDR3 loop spans 15 amino acids.

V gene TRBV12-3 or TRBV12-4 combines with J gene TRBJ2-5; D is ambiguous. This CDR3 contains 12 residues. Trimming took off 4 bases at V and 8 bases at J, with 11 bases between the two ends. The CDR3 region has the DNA TGTGCCAGCAGTTCTTCCAAAGGAACCCAGTACTTC. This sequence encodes CASSSSKGTQYF.

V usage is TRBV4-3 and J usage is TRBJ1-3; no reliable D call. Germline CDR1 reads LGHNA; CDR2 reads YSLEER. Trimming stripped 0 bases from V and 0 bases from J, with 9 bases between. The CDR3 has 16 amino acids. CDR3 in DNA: TGCGCCAGCAGCCAAGATCACCAGAGCTCTGGAAACACCATATATTTT. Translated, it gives CASSQDHQSSGNTIYF.

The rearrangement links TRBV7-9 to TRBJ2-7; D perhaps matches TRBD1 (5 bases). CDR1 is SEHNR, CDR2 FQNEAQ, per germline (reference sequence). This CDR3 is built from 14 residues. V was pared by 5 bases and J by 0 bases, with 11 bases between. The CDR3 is CASSRPGHSYEQYF. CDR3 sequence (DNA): TGTGCCAGCAGCCGCCCCGGACACTCCTACGAGCAGTACTTC. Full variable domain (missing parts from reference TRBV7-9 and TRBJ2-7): DTGVSQNPRHKITKRGQNVTFRCDPISEHNRLYWYRQTLGQGPEFLTYFQNEAQLEKSRLLSDRFSAERPKGSFSTLEIQRTEQGDSAMYLCASSRPGHSYEQYFGPGTRLTVT.

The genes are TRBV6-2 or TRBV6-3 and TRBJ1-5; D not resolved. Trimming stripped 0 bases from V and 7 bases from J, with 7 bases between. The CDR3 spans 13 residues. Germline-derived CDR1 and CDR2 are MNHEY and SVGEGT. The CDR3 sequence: CASSYSVGQPQHF. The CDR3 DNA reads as TGTGCCAGCAGTTACTCGGTGGGGCAGCCCCAGCATTTT.

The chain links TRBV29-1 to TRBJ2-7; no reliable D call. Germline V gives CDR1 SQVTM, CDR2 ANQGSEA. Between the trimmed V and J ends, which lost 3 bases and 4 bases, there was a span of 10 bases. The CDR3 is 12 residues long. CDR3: CSVETDKYEQYF. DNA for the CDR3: TGCAGCGTTGAGACGGATAAGTACGAGCAGTACTTC.

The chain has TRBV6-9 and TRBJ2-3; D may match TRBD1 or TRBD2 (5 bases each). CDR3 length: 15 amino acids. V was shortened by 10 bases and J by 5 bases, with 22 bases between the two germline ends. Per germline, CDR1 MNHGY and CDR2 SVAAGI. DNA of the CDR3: TGTGCCACCTACTTGGGCAGGGAGATCGGAGATACGCAGTATTTT. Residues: CATYLGREIGDTQYF.

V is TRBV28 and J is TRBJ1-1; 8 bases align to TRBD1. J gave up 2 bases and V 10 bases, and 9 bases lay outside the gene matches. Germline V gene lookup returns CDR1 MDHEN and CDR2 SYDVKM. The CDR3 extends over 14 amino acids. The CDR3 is CATTHRGRNTEAFF. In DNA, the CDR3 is TGTGCCACCACTCACAGGGGGAGAAACACTGAAGCTTTCTTT.

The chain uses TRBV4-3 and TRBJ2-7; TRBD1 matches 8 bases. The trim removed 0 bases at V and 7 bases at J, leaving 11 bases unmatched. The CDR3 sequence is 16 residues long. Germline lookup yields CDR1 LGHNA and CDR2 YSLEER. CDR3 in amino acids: CASSQEQGRGLQEQYF. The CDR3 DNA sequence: TGCGCCAGCAGCCAAGAGCAGGGCAGGGGGCTTCAAGAGCAGTACTTC.

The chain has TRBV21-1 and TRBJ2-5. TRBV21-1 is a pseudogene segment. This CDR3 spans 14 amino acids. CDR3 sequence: CASSDGGPLETQYF. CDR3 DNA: TGTGCCAGCAGCGATGGGGGACCGTTGGAGACCCAGTACTTC.

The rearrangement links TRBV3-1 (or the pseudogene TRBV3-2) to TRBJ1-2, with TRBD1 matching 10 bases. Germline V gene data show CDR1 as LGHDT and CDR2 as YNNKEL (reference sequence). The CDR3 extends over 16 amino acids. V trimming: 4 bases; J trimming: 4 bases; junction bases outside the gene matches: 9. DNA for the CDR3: TGTGCCAGCAGCCCCCCGGGGGACAGGGGTGTCTATGGCTACACCTTC. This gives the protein CASSPPGDRGVYGYTF.

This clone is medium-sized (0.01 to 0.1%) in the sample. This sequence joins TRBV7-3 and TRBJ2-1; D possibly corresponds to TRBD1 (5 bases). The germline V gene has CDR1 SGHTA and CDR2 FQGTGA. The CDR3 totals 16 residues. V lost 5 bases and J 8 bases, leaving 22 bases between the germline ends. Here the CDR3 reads CASSPGALPGWDEQFF. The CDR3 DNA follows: TGTGCCAGCAGCCCTGGGGCCCTCCCCGGGTGGGATGAGCAGTTCTTC.